This TCR beta chain was obtained from a study of somatic mutations in cytotoxic T cells in rheumatoid arthritis. The method was immunoSEQ multiplex PCR; TCRdb's version includes in-frame clones alone and lacks a portion of them. This table has under 20,000 clones, 86% appearing once. Trimming at V came to 2 bases and at J to 6 bases, leaving 15 bases not matched to a gene. The CDR3 covers 18 residues. The germline V gene encodes CDR1 SGHRS and CDR2 YFSETQ. Sequencing was done on a sample of CD8+ T cells sorted from blood. The sequence derives from a man aged 35 to 55 in good health. The chain employs TRBV5-1 and TRBJ2-3; 10 bases match TRBD1. The CDR3 sequence: CASSFGLRTGQGWDTQYF. The CDR3 DNA is TGCGCCAGCAGCTTCGGACTCAGAACGGGACAGGGGTGGGATACGCAGTATTTT.